Listed below are T cell receptor beta chains from one sample, sequenced in a study of molecular identifiers for immune sequencing clone quantification. MiXCR was run by TCRdb on the PCR reads, yielding one entry per CDR3 protein. This table holds 490,000 or so distinct CDR3 sequences, around 23% found once. The specimen was naive CD8+ T cells from blood, with Jurkat cell RNA spiked in. Receptor source: a human donor in good health. Some libraries in this study had Jurkat cell RNA spiked in. CDR3s include the opening cysteine and the closing phenylalanine or tryptophan. A D gene is named only where the DNA matches it firmly. Rows give clone size only sometimes, using once, few, many, or a class for an expanded clone.

D: TRBD2; V: TRBV4-1; size: few; J: TRBJ2-7; CDR3: CASSQQGLAAYEQYF; DNA: TGCGCCAGCAGCCAACAGGGACTAGCGGCCTACGAGCAGTACTTC
D: TRBD1; V: TRBV20-1; size: -; J: TRBJ1-2; CDR3: CSADNQGTAYGYTF; DNA: TGCAGTGCAGACAACCAAGGGACAGCCTATGGCTACACCTTC
D: -; V: TRBV20-1; size: -; J: TRBJ2-7; CDR3: CSAWDLISYEQYF; DNA: TGCAGTGCCTGGGACTTAATCTCCTACGAGCAGTACTTC
D: -; V: TRBV9; size: many; J: TRBJ2-3; CDR3: CASSVGTKHPDTQYF; DNA: TGTGCCAGCAGCGTAGGGACTAAGCACCCAGATACGCAGTATTTT
D: -; V: TRBV27; size: few; J: TRBJ2-7; CDR3: CASSWDWGYEQYF; DNA: TGTGCCAGCAGTTGGGACTGGGGCTACGAGCAGTACTTC
D: TRBD1; V: TRBV4-1; size: few; J: TRBJ2-2; CDR3: CASSQGQGAAGELFF; DNA: TGCGCCAGCAGCCAAGGACAGGGGGCGGCCGGGGAGCTGTTTTTT
D: -; V: TRBV20-1; size: many; J: TRBJ1-1; CDR3: CSIAEAFF; DNA: TGCAGTATCGCTGAAGCTTTCTTT
D: -; V: TRBV30; size: many; J: TRBJ2-3; CDR3: CAWTTGLSTDTQYF; DNA: TGTGCCTGGACCACAGGACTGAGCACAGATACGCAGTATTTT
D: -; V: TRBV20-1; size: -; J: TRBJ2-7; CDR3: CSATHRARYDQYF; DNA: TGCAGTGCTACACACAGGGCGAGGTACGACCAGTACTTC
D: -; V: TRBV5-6; size: many; J: TRBJ1-4; CDR3: CASSHGNSNEKLFF; DNA: TGTGCCAGCAGCCACGGGAACAGTAATGAAAAACTGTTTTTT
D: -; V: TRBV7-9; size: few; J: TRBJ1-5; CDR3: CASSLEGWPQHF; DNA: TGTGCCAGCAGCTTAGAAGGGTGGCCCCAGCATTTT
D: -; V: TRBV7-9; size: -; J: TRBJ2-6; CDR3: CASSPAGWSGANVLTF; DNA: TGTGCCAGCAGCCCCGCGGGGTGGTCTGGGGCCAACGTCCTGACTTTC
D: -; V: TRBV7-9; size: -; J: TRBJ2-2; CDR3: CASTQDYLNTGELFF; DNA: TGTGCCAGCACCCAGGACTATTTGAACACCGGGGAGCTGTTTTTT
D: -; V: TRBV7-9; size: few; J: TRBJ2-3; CDR3: CASSAPIDTQYF; DNA: TGTGCCAGCAGCGCCCCTATAGATACGCAGTATTTT
D: TRBD1; V: TRBV20-1; size: -; J: TRBJ1-1; CDR3: CSARDPRDRQNTEAFF; DNA: TGCAGTGCTAGAGACCCGCGGGACAGACAAAACACTGAAGCTTTCTTT
D: TRBD1; V: TRBV27; size: -; J: TRBJ2-7; CDR3: CASGDRGLALYEQYF; DNA: TGTGCCAGCGGAGACAGGGGGTTGGCGCTGTACGAGCAGTACTTC
D: -; V: TRBV7-2; size: many; J: TRBJ2-7; CDR3: CASSPGNSYEQYF; DNA: TGTGCCAGCAGCCCCGGGAATTCCTACGAGCAGTACTTC
D: -; V: TRBV5-1; size: -; J: TRBJ2-7; CDR3: CASSLQGTDYVQYF; DNA: TGCGCCAGCAGCCTACAGGGAACTGATTACGTGCAGTACTTC
D: TRBD1; V: TRBV7-9; size: -; J: TRBJ2-3; CDR3: CASSYQEGTASKRTLYF; DNA: TGTGCCAGCAGCTATCAAGAGGGGACAGCTAGCAAGAGGACGCTGTATTTT
D: TRBD1; V: TRBV7-2; size: many; J: TRBJ2-5; CDR3: CASSAGQGAVQETQYF; DNA: TGTGCCAGCAGCGCCGGACAGGGGGCGGTCCAAGAGACCCAGTACTTC
D: -; V: TRBV4-3; size: few; J: TRBJ2-1; CDR3: CASSQDVPGNNEQFF; DNA: TGCGCCAGCAGCCAAGATGTGCCCGGGAACAATGAGCAGTTCTTC
D: TRBD2; V: TRBV27; size: -; J: TRBJ2-1; CDR3: CASLTSGATYNEQFF; DNA: TGTGCCAGTTTAACTAGCGGGGCCACCTACAATGAGCAGTTCTTC
D: -; V: TRBV12-3/TRBV12-4; size: many; J: TRBJ2-1; CDR3: CASSLVEQFF; DNA: TGTGCCAGCAGTTTGGTTGAGCAGTTCTTC
D: -; V: TRBV4-3; size: few; J: TRBJ2-7; CDR3: CASSQDFIAGPAYEQYF; DNA: TGCGCCAGCAGCCAAGATTTTATCGCGGGTCCTGCCTACGAGCAGTACTTC
D: -; V: TRBV7-9; size: -; J: TRBJ2-2; CDR3: CASSPVLTGELFF; DNA: TGTGCCAGCAGCCCTGTCCTGACCGGGGAGCTGTTTTTT
D: TRBD2; V: TRBV27; size: -; J: TRBJ2-1; CDR3: CASILYSGGPAGSYNEQFF; DNA: TGTGCCAGCATCCTCTACAGCGGGGGGCCAGCAGGGTCCTACAATGAGCAGTTCTTC
D: -; V: TRBV19; size: -; J: TRBJ2-3; CDR3: CASSRGSPPDTQYF; DNA: TGTGCCAGTAGTAGGGGGAGCCCCCCAGATACGCAGTATTTT
D: -; V: TRBV6-2/TRBV6-3; size: -; J: TRBJ1-2; CDR3: CASGLTENYGYTF; DNA: TGTGCCAGCGGTCTGACAGAGAACTATGGCTACACCTTC
D: -; V: TRBV12-3/TRBV12-4; size: few; J: TRBJ2-2; CDR3: CASSLSQGELFF; DNA: TGTGCCAGCAGTTTGAGTCAGGGGGAGCTGTTTTTT
D: -; V: TRBV11-2; size: many; J: TRBJ2-7; CDR3: CASSPAESRGHEQYF; DNA: TGTGCCAGCAGCCCAGCGGAGTCAAGGGGCCACGAGCAGTACTTC
D: -; V: TRBV6-1; size: many; J: TRBJ1-1; CDR3: CASQDSLEAFF; DNA: TGTGCCAGCCAGGACAGTCTTGAAGCTTTCTTT
D: -; V: TRBV12-3/TRBV12-4; size: -; J: TRBJ1-3; CDR3: CASSPTTGSGNTIYF; DNA: TGTGCCAGCAGCCCAACTACCGGCTCTGGAAACACCATATATTTT
D: -; V: TRBV7-6; size: -; J: TRBJ2-7; CDR3: CASSLAGKAEQYF; DNA: TGTGCCAGCAGCTTAGCGGGAAAAGCCGAGCAGTACTTC
D: TRBD1; V: TRBV29-1; size: many; J: TRBJ2-2; CDR3: CSVAIQGVRGELFF; DNA: TGCAGCGTTGCGATACAGGGGGTCCGCGGGGAGCTGTTTTTT
D: -; V: TRBV20-1; size: -; J: TRBJ2-5; CDR3: CSARLRDTWETQYF; DNA: TGCAGTGCTAGACTCCGGGACACCTGGGAGACCCAGTACTTC
D: TRBD1; V: TRBV5-6; size: -; J: TRBJ2-7; CDR3: CASWPQGLVYEQYF; DNA: TGTGCCAGCTGGCCACAGGGGTTGGTGTACGAGCAGTACTTC
D: TRBD1; V: TRBV29-1; size: few; J: TRBJ1-4; CDR3: CSVAGTGGEYEKLFF; DNA: TGCAGCGTAGCCGGCACAGGGGGCGAGTATGAAAAACTGTTTTTT
D: TRBD2; V: TRBV27; size: -; J: TRBJ2-1; CDR3: CASSVAGTSGNEQFF; DNA: TGTGCCAGCAGTGTCGCCGGGACTAGCGGAAATGAGCAGTTCTTC
D: -; V: TRBV14; size: -; J: TRBJ1-1; CDR3: CASSHGFSERWTEAFF; DNA: TGTGCCAGCAGCCATGGGTTTTCGGAAAGATGGACTGAAGCTTTCTTT
D: -; V: TRBV7-6; size: few; J: TRBJ1-1; CDR3: CASSQSRGEVTEAFF; DNA: TGTGCCAGCAGCCAGTCCAGGGGAGAGGTCACTGAAGCTTTCTTT
D: -; V: TRBV11-2; size: -; J: TRBJ2-5; CDR3: CASVSIGGTETQYF; DNA: TGTGCCAGCGTTAGTATCGGGGGTACGGAGACCCAGTACTTC
D: TRBD1; V: TRBV7-6; size: few; J: TRBJ1-1; CDR3: CASSSQVQGQLVEVNTEAFF; DNA: TGTGCCAGCAGCTCACAAGTCCAGGGACAGTTAGTAGAAGTGAACACTGAAGCTTTCTTT
D: -; V: TRBV4-3; size: many; J: TRBJ2-3; CDR3: CASSQESMGRVTDTQYF; DNA: TGCGCCAGCAGCCAAGAAAGTATGGGGCGGGTTACAGATACGCAGTATTTT
D: -; V: TRBV9; size: -; J: TRBJ2-3; CDR3: CASSKTTGFMTHTDTQYF; DNA: TGTGCCAGCAGCAAAACCACAGGGTTCATGACACACACAGATACGCAGTATTTT
D: TRBD1; V: TRBV29-1; size: many; J: TRBJ2-1; CDR3: CSVAGTGRSYNEQFF; DNA: TGCAGCGTTGCAGGGACAGGGCGCTCCTACAATGAGCAGTTCTTC
D: TRBD1; V: TRBV2; size: -; J: TRBJ2-7; CDR3: CASSTTRTGRDEQYF; DNA: TGTGCCAGCAGTACCACCAGGACAGGGCGGGACGAGCAGTACTTC
D: -; V: TRBV5-1; size: many; J: TRBJ2-1; CDR3: CASSLDSTFPGNNEQFF; DNA: TGCGCCAGCAGCTTGGATAGCACCTTCCCAGGAAACAATGAGCAGTTCTTC
D: -; V: TRBV5-6; size: many; J: TRBJ1-2; CDR3: CASSSTRAGFNYGYTF; DNA: TGTGCCAGCAGCTCAACAAGAGCCGGATTTAACTATGGCTACACCTTC
D: TRBD2; V: TRBV20-1; size: -; J: TRBJ2-3; CDR3: CSARIAGGAVDTQYF; DNA: TGCAGTGCTAGAATAGCGGGAGGAGCGGTAGATACGCAGTATTTT
D: -; V: TRBV5-4; size: few; J: TRBJ2-2; CDR3: CASSQDQAGELFF; DNA: TGTGCCAGCAGCCAGGATCAGGCCGGGGAGCTGTTTTTT
D: -; V: TRBV5-1; size: many; J: TRBJ2-5; CDR3: CASKGPQSGSFQETQYF; DNA: TGCGCCAGCAAGGGACCCCAATCCGGGTCGTTCCAAGAGACCCAGTACTTC
D: -; V: TRBV20-1; size: few; J: TRBJ2-7; CDR3: CSAGAFVSYEQYF; DNA: TGCAGTGCTGGAGCTTTCGTATCCTACGAGCAGTACTTC
D: TRBD2; V: TRBV29-1; size: many; J: TRBJ2-3; CDR3: CSVATSGYTDTQYF; DNA: TGCAGCGTTGCGACTAGCGGATACACAGATACGCAGTATTTT